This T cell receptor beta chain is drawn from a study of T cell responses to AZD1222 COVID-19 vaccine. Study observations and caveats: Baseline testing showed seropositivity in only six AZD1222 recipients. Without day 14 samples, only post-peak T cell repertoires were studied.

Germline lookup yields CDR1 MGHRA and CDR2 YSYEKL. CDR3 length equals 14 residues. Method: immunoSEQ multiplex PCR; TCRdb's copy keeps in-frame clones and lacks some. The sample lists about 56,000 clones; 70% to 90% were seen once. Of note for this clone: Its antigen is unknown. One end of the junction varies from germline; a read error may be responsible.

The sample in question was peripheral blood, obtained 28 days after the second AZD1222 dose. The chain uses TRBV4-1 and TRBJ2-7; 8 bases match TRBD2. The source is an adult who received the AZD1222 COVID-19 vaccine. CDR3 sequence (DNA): TGCGCCCGCAGCCACCCGGGAGGGTCCTACGAGCAGTACTTC. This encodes CARSHPGGSYEQYF.